A selection of T cell receptor beta chains follows, all from one sample in a study of blood T cell repertoires in COVID-19. This table comes from immunoSEQ multiplex PCR, and its TCRdb copy is limited to in-frame clones, with some not included. The sample yields under 130,000 clones, over 65% seen once. Source material: peripheral blood. The source is a human donor in a cohort sampled during active COVID-19. Each CDR3 is given with its conserved first and last residue. A D gene is named only where the DNA matches it firmly. Size values are once, few and many counts, or a class for expanded clones, and some rows have none.

D gene | clone size | J gene | V gene | CDR3 protein | CDR3 DNA
TRBD1 | NA | TRBJ2-6 | TRBV2 | CASSFAGQVTGANVLTF | TGTGCCAGCAGTTTCGCCGGACAGGTCACCGGGGCCAACGTCCTGACTTTC
NA | NA | TRBJ1-3 | TRBV19 | CASNRQVGNTIYF | TGTGCCAGTAATCGGCAGGTTGGAAACACCATATATTTT
TRBD1 | NA | TRBJ2-2 | TRBV7-2 | CASSFLRGPGGELFF | TGTGCCAGCAGCTTTTTGAGGGGGCCTGGCGGGGAGCTGTTTTTT
TRBD2 | few | TRBJ2-5 | TRBV7-9 | CASSPGTRETQYF | TGTGCCAGCAGCCCCGGGACTAGGGAGACCCAGTACTTC
TRBD1 | NA | TRBJ1-3 | TRBV5-8 | CASSFKGTVGNTIYF | TGTGCCAGCAGCTTTAAAGGGACAGTTGGAAACACCATATATTTT
TRBD1 | NA | TRBJ1-6 | TRBV18 | CASSPGQGARNSPLHF | TGTGCCAGCTCACCAGGCCAGGGGGCGCGGAATTCACCCCTCCACTTT
TRBD1 | NA | TRBJ1-1 | TRBV19 | CASRSQGALGTEAFF | TGTGCCAGTAGATCACAGGGGGCGCTGGGCACTGAAGCTTTCTTT
NA | NA | TRBJ1-2 | TRBV19 | CASSIREGYGYTF | TGTGCCAGTAGTATCAGGGAAGGCTATGGCTACACCTTC
NA | NA | TRBJ2-1 | TRBV7-2 | CASSPRGRRGDEQFF | TGTGCCAGCAGCCCCCGGGGCCGCAGGGGGGATGAGCAGTTCTTC
TRBD1 | NA | TRBJ1-5 | TRBV29-1 | CSVRTGGDQPQHF | TGCAGCGTGCGGACAGGGGGCGATCAGCCCCAGCATTTT
NA | NA | TRBJ2-5 | TRBV2 | CASSEVGLIQETQYF | TGTGCCAGCAGTGAAGTTGGCCTGATACAAGAGACCCAGTACTTC
TRBD1 | NA | TRBJ1-1 | TRBV5-1 | CASSWDSGEVAFF | TGCGCCAGCAGCTGGGACAGTGGGGAAGTAGCTTTCTTT
NA | NA | TRBJ1-1 | TRBV7-2 | CASNPDRTNTEAFF | TGTGCCAGCAACCCGGACAGAACGAACACTGAAGCTTTCTTT
NA | NA | TRBJ2-1 | TRBV7-9 | CASSRSLEQFF | TGTGCCAGCAGCCGGTCACTCGAGCAGTTCTTC
NA | NA | TRBJ2-5 | TRBV6-2/TRBV6-3 | CASSYSLGGVEETQYF | TGTGCCAGCAGTTACTCGTTAGGAGGTGTGGAAGAGACCCAGTACTTC
NA | NA | TRBJ2-1 | TRBV11-3 | CASSLVRDSSSYNEQFF | TGTGCCAGCAGCTTAGTCCGGGACTCCAGCTCCTACAATGAGCAGTTCTTC
TRBD1 | NA | TRBJ2-4 | TRBV12-3/TRBV12-4 | CASSRQGLHIQYF | TGTGCCAGCAGTCGACAGGGTTTACACATTCAGTACTTC
NA | NA | TRBJ1-2 | TRBV11-3 | CASSLGAYGYTF | TGTGCCAGCAGCTTAGGGGCCTATGGCTACACCTTC
NA | NA | TRBJ1-2 | TRBV14 | CASRASSEGYGYTF | TGTGCCAGCAGGGCGTCCTCGGAGGGCTATGGCTACACCTTC
TRBD2 | NA | TRBJ2-2 | TRBV6-1 | CASSEKALAGGPGELFF | TGTGCCAGCAGTGAAAAAGCACTAGCGGGGGGGCCCGGGGAGCTGTTTTTT
TRBD1 | NA | TRBJ1-5 | TRBV2 | CASTDTDRVGQKPQHF | TGTGCCAGCACCGATACCGACAGGGTGGGACAGAAGCCCCAGCATTTT
NA | NA | TRBJ2-1 | TRBV5-4 | CASSLGGGINEQFF | TGTGCCAGCAGCTTGGGTGGGGGGATCAATGAGCAGTTCTTC
NA | NA | TRBJ2-1 | TRBV5-4 | CASSPGDTPYNEQFF | TGTGCCAGCAGCCCAGGGGACACCCCCTACAATGAGCAGTTCTTC
TRBD2 | NA | TRBJ2-7 | TRBV4-2 | CASSPGLAPYEQYF | TGTGCCAGCAGCCCGGGACTAGCGCCCTACGAGCAGTACTTC
NA | NA | TRBJ2-6 | TRBV7-8 | CASTLFMGVSGANVLTF | TGTGCCAGCACCCTTTTTATGGGAGTCTCTGGGGCCAACGTCCTGACTTTC
NA | NA | TRBJ2-7 | TRBV12-3/TRBV12-4 | CASTPLLSYEQYF | TGTGCCAGCACCCCTCTTTTGTCCTACGAGCAGTACTTC
TRBD1 | NA | TRBJ2-7 | TRBV2 | CTSSIGQAYEQYF | TGTACCAGCAGTATCGGACAGGCCTACGAGCAGTACTTC
TRBD1 | NA | TRBJ2-2 | TRBV7-2 | CASSLKTGGTTGELFF | TGTGCCAGCAGCTTAAAGACAGGGGGGACCACCGGGGAGCTGTTTTTT
NA | NA | TRBJ2-1 | TRBV20-1 | CSASIGDYNEQFF | TGCAGTGCTAGTATAGGGGACTACAATGAGCAGTTCTTC
NA | few | TRBJ1-3 | TRBV4-3 | CASSQDTGTGNTIYF | TGCGCCAGCAGCCAAGATACGGGGACTGGAAACACCATATATTTT
TRBD2 | NA | TRBJ2-3 | TRBV5-1 | CASSLGRGAGGRRSSTDTQYF | TGCGCCAGCAGCCTGGGGCGAGGGGCGGGGGGCCGACGTTCTAGCACAGATACGCAGTATTTT
NA | NA | TRBJ1-5 | TRBV2 | CASSGRGWSNQPQHF | TGTGCCAGCAGTGGGAGGGGTTGGAGCAATCAGCCCCAGCATTTT
NA | NA | TRBJ2-3 | TRBV5-1 | CASSLVLSDTQYF | TGCGCCAGCAGCTTGGTATTGTCAGATACGCAGTATTTT
NA | few | TRBJ1-2 | TRBV19 | CASTGRRQVFHF | TGTGCCAGTACCGGTAGACGTCAGGTCTTCCACTTC
TRBD2 | NA | TRBJ2-3 | TRBV19 | CASSPPGRGAGDTQYF | TGTGCCAGTAGTCCGCCGGGGCGGGGGGCCGGGGATACGCAGTATTTT
NA | NA | TRBJ1-1 | TRBV7-9 | CASSLGGKAEAFF | TGTGCCAGCAGCTTAGGAGGGAAAGCTGAAGCTTTCTTT
NA | NA | TRBJ1-6 | TRBV19 | CASSIVGRGDSPLHF | TGTGCCAGTAGTATAGTGGGCAGGGGAGATTCACCCCTCCACTTT
TRBD1 | NA | TRBJ1-2 | TRBV19 | CASSTGTGNGLGYTF | TGTGCCAGTAGTACTGGGACAGGGAATGGACTCGGCTACACCTTC
TRBD1 | once | TRBJ1-2 | TRBV7-2 | CASGDRGNYGYTF | TGTGCCAGCGGAGACAGGGGGAACTATGGCTACACCTTC
TRBD1 | NA | TRBJ1-5 | TRBV19 | CASRNGQGGDQPQHF | TGTGCCAGTCGAAACGGACAGGGCGGGGATCAGCCCCAGCATTTT
NA | NA | TRBJ1-2 | TRBV5-1 | CASSLEGDYGYTF | TGCGCCAGCAGCCTGGAAGGGGATTATGGCTACACCTTC
TRBD2 | NA | TRBJ2-3 | TRBV9 | CASSAGLAGGLTDTQYF | TGTGCCAGCAGCGCCGGACTAGCGGGGGGTCTCACAGATACGCAGTATTTT
TRBD1 | few | TRBJ2-7 | TRBV7-2 | CASSLSGQGNYEQYF | TGTGCCAGCAGCTTATCGGGACAGGGAAACTACGAGCAGTACTTC
TRBD2 | NA | TRBJ2-1 | TRBV10-2 | CASRGLAGGPDYNEQFF | TGCGCCAGCAGAGGACTAGCGGGGGGGCCTGACTACAATGAGCAGTTCTTC
TRBD1 | once | TRBJ1-2 | TRBV19 | CASSIFTGGINYGYTF | TGTGCCAGTAGTATCTTCACAGGGGGAATCAACTATGGCTACACCTTC
NA | NA | TRBJ2-1 | TRBV11-2 | CASSLGRRGNNEQFF | TGTGCCAGCAGCTTAGGACGGCGAGGGAACAATGAGCAGTTCTTC
TRBD2 | NA | TRBJ2-5 | TRBV7-2 | CASSLQRGQQETQYF | TGTGCCAGCAGCCTTCAGCGGGGCCAGCAAGAGACCCAGTACTTC
NA | NA | TRBJ1-1 | TRBV3-1/TRBV3-2 | CASSPTLWGGAFF | TGTGCCAGCAGCCCGACCCTGTGGGGGGGAGCTTTCTTT
NA | NA | TRBJ1-1 | TRBV19 | CASRRSEQPNTEAFF | TGTGCCAGTAGAAGGTCCGAACAGCCGAACACTGAAGCTTTCTTT
NA | few | TRBJ1-2 | TRBV7-8 | CASSFRVPDYGYTF | TGTGCCAGCAGCTTCCGGGTTCCTGACTATGGCTACACCTTC
TRBD1 | NA | TRBJ1-2 | TRBV5-1 | CASSLGTGGGYGYTF | TGCGCCAGCAGCTTAGGGACAGGAGGGGGCTATGGCTACACCTTC
NA | NA | TRBJ1-2 | TRBV5-4 | CASSLQGGGYTF | TGTGCCAGCAGCCTACAAGGGGGTGGCTACACCTTC